The 8 T cell receptor beta chains below were found in one sample sequenced in a study of PD-1 blockade in mismatch repair-deficient tumors. Clones were read by immunoSEQ multiplex PCR, and TCRdb kept only the in-frame ones, dropping some. The data hold roughly 120,000 clones, with about three quarters observed a single time. This specimen consisted of peripheral blood, obtained approximately 64 weeks after starting pembrolizumab. The receptors here all came from an adult with mismatch repair-deficient cancer.

The chain combines TRBV7-2 with TRBJ1-1, with TRBD1 as a possible D gene (6 bases). Germline V lookup: CDR1 SGHTA, CDR2 FQGNSA. V lost 5 bases and J lost 7, with 11 bases in between. The CDR3 length is 12 residues. As DNA, the CDR3 is TGTGCCAGCAGCGGACAGCAAGGTGAAGCTTTCTTT. Its translation is CASSGQQGEAFF.

This clone showed up just a few times. The rearrangement uses TRBV4-2 and TRBJ1-1, with 9 nucleotides matching TRBD1. Germline assignment: CDR1 LGHNA and CDR2 YNFKEQ. V was pared by 0 bases and J by 4 bases, with 6 bases of the junction left unmatched. CDR3 size: 16 residues. Written as DNA, the CDR3 is TGTGCCAGCAGCCAAGACCCCGGGACAGGGTTCACTGAAGCTTTCTTT. This translates into CASSQDPGTGFTEAFF.

The chain carries TRBV28 and TRBJ2-1, with no clear D. Looked up from germline, CDR1 is MDHEN and CDR2 is SYDVKM. Trimming pared 3 bases from V and 8 bases from J, leaving 11 bases between. The CDR3 is made up of 13 amino acids. The CDR3 sequence: CASSFPPIDEQFF. CDR3 in DNA: TGTGCCAGCAGTTTCCCCCCAATTGATGAGCAGTTCTTC. Drawing the rest from reference TRBV28 and TRBJ2-1, the complete variable domain is DVKVTQSSRYLVKRTGEKVFLECVQDMDHENMFWYRQDPGLGLRLIYFSYDVKMKEKGDIPEGYSVSREKKERFSLILESASTNQTSMYLCASSFPPIDEQFFGPGTRLTVL.

This clone was recorded only once. V gene TRBV7-2 combines with J gene TRBJ2-5; 10 bases line up with TRBD1. Germline loops: CDR1 SGHTA, CDR2 FQGNSA. This CDR3 contains 15 residues. With 1 base clipped from V and 7 bases from J, the junction kept 6 bases outside the gene matches. The CDR3, as DNA: TGTGCCAGCAGCTTAGACGGGACAGGGGCTGGGACCCAGTACTTC. This gives the protein CASSLDGTGAGTQYF.

The V call is TRBV6-5, the J call TRBJ2-1; no firm D call. The germline V and J ends were trimmed by 6 bases and 0 bases, with 12 bases remaining between them. Germline V gene lookup returns CDR1 MNHEY and CDR2 SVGAGI. The CDR3 is 15 residues long. CDR3 DNA: TGTGCCAGCAGGTCCACGGCTGTCTCCTACAATGAGCAGTTCTTC. This translates into CASRSTAVSYNEQFF.

This chain links TRBV19 with TRBJ1-4; 9 bases match TRBD1. From germline, CDR1 is LNHDA and CDR2 SQIVND (reference sequence). J lost 8 bases, V lost 6 bases, and 7 bases had no gene match. This CDR3 region has 14 residues. The CDR3 DNA reads TGTGCCAGTAGGCACCGGGACAGGGTCGAAAAACTGTTTTTT. Translation gives CASRHRDRVEKLFF.

The rearrangement joins TRBV6-5 to TRBJ1-5; maybe TRBD1 (5 bases). Between the trimmed V and J ends, which lost 6 bases and 3 bases, there was a span of 9 bases. The CDR3 extends over 13 amino acids. The germline V gene has CDR1 MNHEY and CDR2 SVGAGI. CDR3: CASSRQYNQPQHF. CDR3 nucleotides: TGTGCCAGCAGCCGACAGTACAATCAGCCCCAGCATTTT.

For the CDR3, the DNA is TGTGCCAGCAGTGTGGACAGGGCAGTTAACTATGGCTACACCTTC. This sequence encodes CASSVDRAVNYGYTF. The V call is TRBV2, the J call TRBJ1-2; 8 nucleotides match TRBD1. The CDR3 totals 15 residues. With 4 bases clipped from V and 1 base from J, the junction kept 5 bases outside the gene matches. Germline CDR1 SNHLY, CDR2 FYNNEI.